A selection of T cell receptor delta chains follows, all from one sample in a study of gamma-delta chains in newborns, infants, children. TCRdb re-analyzed the reads via CATT. Of about 5,600 delta-chain clones in the sample, more than 14% were seen once. The sample consisted of blood, taken at baseline. The source of these receptors is a child who was a newborn, infant or young child, either healthy, febrile or measles-vaccinated (not recorded which). Each CDR3 is given with its conserved first and last residue. The D gene is left open where the match is weak. Some rows mark clone size as missing; the rest say once, few, many or name a class of expanded clone.

.	TRDJ1	TRDV2	medium-sized	TGTGCCTGTGACACGTTACTGGGACTCGATAAACTCATCTTT	CACDTLLGLDKLIF
TRDD3	TRDJ1	TRDV3	medium-sized	TGTGCCTTTTCTTCCCTGGGGGACCCATGGTACACCGATAAACTCATCTTT	CAFSSLGDPWYTDKLIF
TRDD3	TRDJ1	TRDV1	many	TGTGCTCTTGGGGAACGGGACTACTGGGGGATAAGGGCCGATAAACTCATCTTT	CALGERDYWGIRADKLIF
TRDD3	TRDJ1	TRDV1	.	TGTGCTCTTGGGTCCGGCTCTTCCCGCTTTACTGGGGGATACGTTAACACCGATAAACTCATCTTT	CALGSGSSRFTGGYVNTDKLIF
.	TRDJ2	TRDV2	few	TGTGCCTGTGACACAATAAGCTCCTACGATACTGGGCCTTTGACAGCACAACTCTTCTTT	CACDTISSYDTGPLTAQLFF
TRDD3	TRDJ1	TRDV1	.	TGTGCTCTTGGGGAAAAGCGGGTCCTAACCCACTGGGGTAACACCGGTAAACTCATCTTT	CALGEKRVLTHWGNTGKLIF
TRDD3	TRDJ1	TRDV2	medium-sized	TGTGCCTGTGCCTCATTGGGGGATACCGATAAACTCATCTTT	CACASLGDTDKLIF
.	TRDJ1	TRDV3	hyperexpanded	TGTGCCTCCACGCGGGGTCTTACATACCATAAACTCATCTTT	CASTRGLTYHKLIF
.	TRDJ1	TRDV3	.	TGTGCCTCCGGCCTTCCGTACGCGTACACCCACACCACCGATAAACTCATCTTT	CASGLPYAYTHTTDKLIF
TRDD3	TRDJ1	TRDV3	medium-sized	TGTGCCTTTGTTCCCCCTACGTACGTACTGGGGGCCCCCTCTAAACTCATCTTT	CAFVPPTYVLGAPSKLIF
TRDD3	TRDJ1	TRDV1	once	TGTGCTCTTGGGACCCAAATCTTCTTCCTACGGCCGTACTGGGGGATAGAAACCGGAATGTACACCGATAAACTCATCTTT	CALGTQIFFLRPYWGIETGMYTDKLIF
TRDD3	TRDJ1	TRDV2	.	TGTGCCTGTGACACCCTTACTGGGGGGTACGCGAGCTGGGACACCGATAAACTCATCTTT	CACDTLTGGYASWDTDKLIF
TRDD3	TRDJ1	TRDV3	few	TGTGCCTTTGAGGCCTTCTTTCCCCCTGGGGGCCCCAATCTCATCTTT	CAFEAFFPPGGPNLIF
TRDD3	TRDJ1	TRDV1	many	TGTGCTCTCGAAGGGATTACTGGGGGATTCACCGATAAACTCATCTTT	CALEGITGGFTDKLIF
.	TRDJ1	TRDV1	many	TGTGCTCGCGGCTTGGGGCCAACCGATAAACTCATCTTT	CARGLGPTDKLIF
TRDD3	TRDJ3	TRDV2	medium-sized	TGTGCCTGTGACTCTGGGGGATACGCCTCCTGGGACACCCGACAGATGTTTTTC	CACDSGGYASWDTRQMFF
TRDD3	TRDJ1	TRDV1	.	TGCGCTCTTGGAAAAGGTTTCCAGACGCGGTACTGGGGGATACGGGAGTACAGCGATAAACTCATCTTT	CALGKGFQTRYWGIREYSDKLIF
TRDD3	TRDJ1	TRDV2	many	TGTGCCTGTGAACCCCTACGCGCAACTGGGGGCCCCGCCGCCGATAAACTCATCTTT	CACEPLRATGGPAADKLIF
TRDD3	TRDJ3	TRDV1	few	TGTGCTCTTGGGGAAATTCCTGGGTCAAGATTCCTACTGGCTACTGGGGGATCTTGGGACACCCGACAGATGTTTTTC	CALGEIPGSRFLLATGGSWDTRQMFF
TRDD3	TRDJ1	TRDV1	.	TGTGCTCTTGGGGCCCCTTATCTGCAATACTGGGGGGACCACACCGATAAACTCATCTTT	CALGAPYLQYWGDHTDKLIF
TRDD3	TRDJ1	TRDV2	.	TGTGCCTGTGATCTCTGGGGGCCAACCCAGTACACCGATAAACTCATCTTT	CACDLWGPTQYTDKLIF
.	TRDJ1	TRDV1	few	TGTGCTCTTGGGGAACGGCCTTCCTACGGGGATACGCTGGAAGACACCGATAAACTCATCTTT	CALGERPSYGDTLEDTDKLIF
TRDD3	TRDJ1	TRDV1	few	TGTGCTCTTGGGGAACTCCCCCGCTACGGGCGGCCCTGGTGGGGATACGTATCCACCGATAAACTCATCTTT	CALGELPRYGRPWWGYVSTDKLIF
.	TRDJ1	TRDV1	.	TGTGCTCTTGGGGAACTAACCCTGGACTGGGCAGCGTACACCGATAAACTCATCTTT	CALGELTLDWAAYTDKLIF
.	TRDJ1	TRDV1	few	TGTGCTCTTGTTCGGGGGTTCGAGAAGGTCACCGATAAACTCATCTTT	CALVRGFEKVTDKLIF
.	TRDJ1	TRDV1	few	TGTGCTCTTGGGGAACTAGGGGCCCTCCTATACCGAATACCAGAGAAGAAGATCGATAAACTCATCTTT	CALGELGALLYRIPEKKIDKLIF
TRDD3	TRDJ1	TRDV2	few	TGTGCCTGTGACACCCTACTGGGGGATATGCGCCTGGGCGGAAAACTCATCTTT	CACDTLLGDMRLGGKLIF
TRDD3	TRDJ3	TRDV2	medium-sized	TGTGCCTGTGACACCGCTGGGGGATACGGGGCCTCCTGGGACACCCGACAGATGTTTTTC	CACDTAGGYGASWDTRQMFF
TRDD3	TRDJ1	TRDV2	many	TGTGCCTGTGACGCAGTTGAGACAAACTGGGGGATCGGACTGTACACCGATAAACTCATCTTT	CACDAVETNWGIGLYTDKLIF
TRDD3	TRDJ1	TRDV1	.	TGTGCTCTTGGGGGAGCCTCCACACACTACTGGGGGATACGTAATAAACTCATCTTT	CALGGASTHYWGIRNKLIF
TRDD3	TRDJ1	TRDV1	.	TGTGCTCTGGGGGATTCCGGCCAATACACCGATAAACTCATCTTT	CALGDSGQYTDKLIF
TRDD3	TRDJ1	TRDV3	.	TGTGCCGGGGCGGGTTTTCTCGGGGAATACTGGGGGACCCCACCTCTGTACACCGATAAACTCATCTTT	CAGAGFLGEYWGTPPLYTDKLIF
TRDD3	TRDJ1	TRDV2	medium-sized	TGTGCCTGTGACGTACTGGGGGACCGACGGATCAACACCGATAAACTCATCTTT	CACDVLGDRRINTDKLIF
.	TRDJ1	TRDV1	medium-sized	TGTGCTCTTGGGCCAGACGGCCTTCGCCAACTTTACACCGATAAACTCATCTTT	CALGPDGLRQLYTDKLIF
TRDD2	TRDJ1	TRDV1	medium-sized	TGTGCTCTTGGGGAACCTACCTTCCTACCGGCCATACTGGTGGGGACCGATAAACTCATCTTT	CALGEPTFLPAILVGTDKLIF
TRDD3	TRDJ1	TRDV3	few	TGTGCCTCCTCGCCGCCTCATTTCTGCTCGGGGGGATACGTATCATACACCGATAAACTCATCTTT	CASSPPHFCSGGYVSYTDKLIF